The 10 T cell receptor beta chains listed next were all sequenced from one sample in a study of blood T cell repertoires in COVID-19. Assay: immunoSEQ multiplex PCR; the TCRdb copy retains only in-frame clones and omits some. The sample yields tens of thousands of clones, roughly 80% seen once. The sample taken for sequencing was peripheral blood. Receptor source: a human donor in a cohort sampled during active COVID-19.

The V gene is TRBV3-1 (or the pseudogene TRBV3-2), the J gene TRBJ2-2; 8 positions agree with TRBD2. V shed 5 bases, J shed 6 bases, and the junction held 8 bases outside the gene matches. The CDR3 extends over 15 amino acids. Germline V gene data show CDR1 as LGHDT and CDR2 as YNNKEL (reference sequence). The CDR3 loop reads CASSYGGARPGELFF. For the CDR3, the DNA is TGTGCCAGCAGCTACGGGGGGGCAAGGCCCGGGGAGCTGTTTTTT.

This rearrangement joins TRBV21-1 to TRBJ1-1. TRBV21-1 represents a pseudogene. The CDR3 covers 13 residues. The CDR3 nucleotides read TGTGCCAGCAGCAAAGACGGGAACACTGAAGCTTTCTTT. Translated, it gives CASSKDGNTEAFF.

V gene TRBV15 combines with J gene TRBJ2-1; TRBD2 matches at 8 bases. V was pared by 1 base and J by 3 bases, with 2 bases of the junction left unmatched. CDR1 is LNHNV, CDR2 YYDKDF, per germline (reference sequence). This CDR3 spans 15 amino acids. CDR3 coding DNA: TGTGCCACCAGCAGAGTGGGACTAGACTACAATGAGCAGTTCTTC. Amino acids: CATSRVGLDYNEQFF.

The chain uses TRBV7-9 and TRBJ2-1; 11 bases fit TRBD2. Trimming cost V 7 bases and J 6 bases; bases outside gene matches: 8. CDR3 length: 15 residues. Germline V CDR1 and CDR2: SEHNR, FQNEAQ (reference sequence). CDR3 sequence reads: CASTPRLAGTNEQFF. As DNA, the CDR3 is TGTGCCAGCACCCCTCGACTAGCGGGAACCAATGAGCAGTTCTTC.

This chain connects TRBV7-6 to TRBJ2-5; TRBD2 aligns across 8 bases. This CDR3 contains 15 residues. The V gene end was trimmed by 1 base and the J gene end by 9 bases; junction bases not matched to a gene: 10. Germline loops: CDR1 SGHVS, CDR2 FNYEAQ. CDR3 nucleotides: TGTGCCAGCAGCTTAGTTAGCGGGGACCGTGGGGCCCAGTACTTC. Translated: CASSLVSGDRGAQYF.

The chain couples TRBV5-6 to TRBJ1-6; 8 positions match TRBD1. The CDR3 runs to 17 residues. V was pared by 4 bases and J by 1 base, with 7 bases of the junction left unmatched. CDR1 is SGHDT and CDR2 is YYEEEE in the germline V gene. CDR3 sequence: CASSPAGTGSYNSPLHF. The CDR3 nucleotides read TGTGCCAGCAGCCCTGCCGGGACAGGTTCCTATAATTCACCCCTCCACTTT.

The gene calls are TRBV28 and TRBJ2-7, with D tentatively TRBD1 (5 bases). Trimming cost V 6 bases and J 7 bases, with 16 bases left between them. Germline V CDR1 and CDR2: MDHEN, SYDVKM. This CDR3 comprises 13 residues. CDR3 nucleotide sequence: TGTGCCAGCAGCCAAACAGGAATGCGGGAGCAGTACTTC. This gives the protein CASSQTGMREQYF.

The chain combines TRBV2 with TRBJ2-3, with 11 bases lining up with TRBD2. Germline V CDR1 and CDR2: SNHLY, FYNNEI. The CDR3 covers 16 residues. The J segment lost 4 bases and the V segment lost 5 bases, leaving 8 bases of the junction unmatched. CDR3 sequence reads: CASSFSGRGPSDTQYF. The CDR3 DNA reads TGTGCCAGCAGTTTTAGCGGGAGGGGGCCCTCAGATACGCAGTATTTT.

The sample holds one count of this clone. The chain is built from TRBV21-1 and TRBJ2-7; the table names TRBD1, a call not compared with the DNA. TRBV21-1 is termed a pseudogene. The CDR3 length is 16 residues. The CDR3 sequence is CASSKAGTGGNYEQYF. CDR3 sequence (DNA): TGTGCCAGCAGCAAAGCCGGGACAGGGGGGAACTACGAGCAGTACTTC.

This clone was seen only a few times. This chain uses TRBV25-1 with TRBJ2-7; TRBD1 matches 10 bases. The CDR3 is 15 amino acids. Trimming removed 4 bases from V and 5 bases from J; junction bases left unmatched: 8. Germline CDR1 and CDR2: MGHDK and SYGVNS. CDR3 region: CASSARQGASDEQYF. The CDR3 region has the DNA TGTGCCAGCAGTGCCAGACAGGGGGCGTCGGACGAGCAGTACTTC.